A single sample is the source of the 24 T cell receptor beta chains below, sequenced in a study of blood T cell repertoires in COVID-19. Profiled with immunoSEQ multiplex PCR; TCRdb holds only in-frame clones, not every one. The data show around 280,000 clones, more than 75% seen once. Specimen: peripheral blood. Every receptor here comes from a woman in her 30s who had recovered from COVID-19.

The V and J genes are TRBV7-6 and TRBJ2-7; weak D call: TRBD2 (5 bases). This CDR3 has 13 residues. Germline assignment: CDR1 SGHVS and CDR2 FNYEAQ. Trimming took 2 bases from V and 6 from J, leaving 11 bases between them. The CDR3 reads CASSLIEGGEQYF. The CDR3 DNA sequence: TGTGCCAGCAGCTTAATTGAGGGCGGCGAGCAGTACTTC.

The rearrangement uses TRBV6-2 or TRBV6-3 and TRBJ2-5; TRBD2 might be the D (6 bases). V gave up 5 bases and J gave up 4 bases, with 8 bases separating them. CDR3 length: 12 residues. From germline, CDR1 is MNHEY and CDR2 SVGEGT. The CDR3: CASSGAGETQYF. In DNA, the CDR3 is TGTGCCAGCAGTGGAGCGGGAGAGACCCAGTACTTC.

V is TRBV28 and J is TRBJ2-3; 8 nucleotides agree with TRBD2. V lost 7 bases, J lost 3 bases, and 9 bases stayed unmatched. The V gene's germline CDR1 is MDHEN and CDR2 SYDVKM. CDR3 length equals 15 residues. The DNA for the CDR3 is TGTGCCAGCACCGGGGGGGCTGTGGGGACAGATACGCAGTATTTT. This codes for CASTGGAVGTDTQYF.

CDR3: CASSQDSFSDYNEQFF. CDR3 DNA: TGCGCCAGCAGCCAAGATTCCTTTTCAGACTACAATGAGCAGTTCTTC. The rearrangement uses TRBV4-3 and TRBJ2-1, with no clear D. The germline V gene has CDR1 LGHNA and CDR2 YSLEER. The CDR3 contains 16 residues. Trimming removed 0 bases at V and 3 bases at J, with 12 bases between.

The genes are TRBV5-5 and TRBJ2-5, with no clear D. Germline V gives CDR1 SGHKS, CDR2 YYEKEE (reference sequence). V lost 2 bases to trimming and J lost 3 bases, with 14 bases between them. CDR3 size: 15 residues. CDR3 nucleotides: TGTGCCAGCAGCTTAGGAGTAGGCGTTAAAGAGACCCAGTACTTC. Its protein product is CASSLGVGVKETQYF.

The CDR3 sequence: CASSFTAGDYGYTF. CDR3 nucleotides: TGCGCCAGCAGCTTTACAGCCGGGGACTATGGCTACACCTTC. The chain couples TRBV5-1 to TRBJ1-2; D call uncertain. The germline V and J ends were trimmed by 2 bases and 3 bases, with 11 bases remaining between them. Germline lookup yields CDR1 SGHRS and CDR2 YFSETQ. This CDR3 has 14 amino acids.

V usage is TRBV27 and J usage is TRBJ1-5; TRBD1 agrees at 9 bases. Germline V gene data show CDR1 as MNHEY and CDR2 as SMNVEV (reference sequence). With V trimmed by 5 bases and J by 7 bases, 3 bases remained unmatched. The CDR3 consists of 13 residues. Here the CDR3 DNA reads TGTGCCAGCAGTAGACAGGGGGGACAGCCCCAGCATTTT. Its translation is CASSRQGGQPQHF.

This chain uses TRBV9 with TRBJ2-2, with a tentative D call TRBD2 (6 bases). The CDR3 sequence is 16 residues long. CDR1 is SGDLS and CDR2 is YYNGEE in the germline V gene. Trimming removed 4 bases at V and 5 bases at J, with 18 bases between. The CDR3 loop is CASSPREESGTGELFF. CDR3 nucleotide sequence: TGTGCCAGCAGCCCCAGGGAGGAATCGGGGACCGGGGAGCTGTTTTTT.

The DNA of the CDR3 is TGTGCCAGCAGTGATCTTAGCGGGAGGGCCTTCTACGAGCAGTACTTC. Translating it yields CASSDLSGRAFYEQYF. The chain combines TRBV2 with TRBJ2-7, with TRBD2 matching 11 bases. The CDR3 spans 16 residues. CDR1 and CDR2 from the germline V gene are SNHLY and FYNNEI. The trim removed 3 bases at V and 3 bases at J, leaving 7 bases unmatched.

The chain carries TRBV24-1 and TRBJ1-4; 7 bases are shared with TRBD1. Per the germline V gene, CDR1 is KGHDR and CDR2 is SFDVKD. V lost 8 bases to trimming and J lost 5 bases; unmatched junction nucleotides: 4. The CDR3 runs 13 residues. The CDR3 reads CATKGQANEKLFF. For the CDR3, the DNA is TGTGCCACCAAAGGACAGGCAAATGAAAAACTGTTTTTT.

This clone was detected only once. The CDR3, as DNA: TGTGCCAGCAGTGACGCTTGGGGCCGAGTAGGATACGAGCAGTACTTC. It codes for CASSDAWGRVGYEQYF. V is TRBV2 and J is TRBJ2-7, with D possibly TRBD1 on 5 matching bases. Germline V gene lookup returns CDR1 SNHLY and CDR2 FYNNEI. The CDR3 is 16 amino acids. Trimming took 3 bases from V and 4 from J, leaving 19 bases between them.

This rearrangement joins TRBV18 to TRBJ2-2; D uncertain. CDR1 and CDR2 from the germline V gene are KGHSH and LQKENI. This CDR3 spans 16 amino acids. The V and J ends lost 4 bases and 1 base respectively, with 13 bases between them. The CDR3 DNA sequence: TGTGCCAGCTCACAAACATCACAGCAGAACACCGGGGAGCTGTTTTTT. It is translated as CASSQTSQQNTGELFF.

The chain has TRBV18 and TRBJ1-1; no reliable D call. Trimming left V 6 bases short and J 2 bases short, with 10 bases between. CDR3 size: 13 residues. CDR1 is KGHSH, CDR2 LQKENI, per germline. The DNA for the CDR3 is TGTGCCAGCTCCCCTCTCGTAAACACTGAAGCTTTCTTT. Protein: CASSPLVNTEAFF.

This chain links TRBV19 with TRBJ2-6; D may be TRBD1 (6 bases). The CDR3 consists of 15 residues. Per germline, CDR1 LNHDA and CDR2 SQIVND (reference sequence). The V end was cut by 10 bases, the J end by 2 bases, with 15 bases between. The CDR3 nucleotides read TGTGCCACCCGGACGGACAGAACTGGGGCCAACGTCCTGACTTTC. Its protein product is CATRTDRTGANVLTF. The variable domain in full, with the rest retrieved from reference TRBV19 and TRBJ2-6, is DGGITQSPKYLFRKEGQNVTLSCEQNLNHDAMYWYRQDPGQGLRLIYYSQIVNDFQKGDIAEGYSVSREKKESFPLTVTSAQKNPTAFYLCATRTDRTGANVLTFGAGSRLTVL.

The chain joins TRBV28 to TRBJ2-1; D is uncertain. The CDR3 is 12 amino acids. Trimming stripped 3 bases from V and 7 bases from J, with 7 bases between. Germline V gives CDR1 MDHEN, CDR2 SYDVKM. The CDR3 DNA reads as TGTGCCAGCAGTTTTATGAGGAATGAGCAGTTCTTC. Translation gives CASSFMRNEQFF.

This chain connects TRBV9 to TRBJ2-1; no reliable D call. CDR3 length: 15 residues. The V gene's germline CDR1 is SGDLS and CDR2 YYNGEE. V was trimmed by 0 bases and J by 7 bases, leaving 14 bases between them. The CDR3: CASSVDLGVSNEQFF. Here the CDR3 DNA reads TGTGCCAGCAGCGTAGATCTAGGAGTATCGAATGAGCAGTTCTTC.

This clone appeared once. The CDR3 nucleotides read TGTGCCAGCAGTTTAAGGAGGACAGGGACGCGGACAGATACGCAGTATTTT. Protein sequence: CASSLRRTGTRTDTQYF. J is TRBJ2-3 and V is TRBV27, with 8 nucleotides matching TRBD1. The CDR3 contains 17 residues. V lost 2 bases, J lost 3 bases, and 10 bases stayed unmatched. Germline CDR1 reads MNHEY; CDR2 reads SMNVEV (reference sequence).

CDR3 DNA: TGTGCCAGCAGCACTTCCTCCTACGAGCAGTACTTC. It encodes CASSTSSYEQYF. The gene calls are TRBV7-2 and TRBJ2-7, with D unresolved. Germline assignment: CDR1 SGHTA and CDR2 FQGNSA. V lost 5 bases and J lost 0, with 5 bases in between. The CDR3 has 12 amino acids.

The CDR3 loop reads CASTPGGFEKLFF. Here the CDR3 DNA reads TGTGCCAGCACGCCAGGGGGTTTTGAAAAACTGTTTTTT. The gene calls are TRBV2 and TRBJ1-4; 7 nucleotides align to TRBD1. CDR3 length: 13 amino acids. The V and J ends lost 7 bases and 7 bases, in that order; junction bases with no gene match: 6. The germline V gene encodes CDR1 SNHLY and CDR2 FYNNEI.

As DNA, the CDR3 is TGTGCCAGCATGGGGTGGGACTCACAGAACGAGCAGTACTTC. This gives the protein CASMGWDSQNEQYF. V is TRBV5-6 and J is TRBJ2-7, with TRBD2 as a possible D gene (6 bases). The germline gives CDR1 SGHDT, CDR2 YYEEEE. Between the trimmed V and J ends, which lost 6 bases and 5 bases, there was a span of 18 bases. This CDR3 contains 14 residues.

The chain couples TRBV7-3 to TRBJ2-3; TRBD2 matches 9 bases. Per the germline V gene, CDR1 is SGHTA and CDR2 is FQGTGA. The CDR3 is 14 residues long. V lost 2 bases and J lost 4; bases outside the gene matches: 1. The chain's CDR3 is CASSLGLAPDTQYF. The CDR3 DNA is TGTGCCAGCAGCTTAGGACTAGCGCCAGATACGCAGTATTTT.

The gene calls are TRBV4-1 and TRBJ2-1; 8 nucleotides line up with TRBD2. The CDR3 extends over 16 amino acids. Germline assignment: CDR1 MGHRA and CDR2 YSYEKL. The V gene end was trimmed by 0 bases and the J gene end by 8 bases; junction bases not matched to a gene: 9. The chain's CDR3 is CASSQDHGGASDEQFF. The CDR3 DNA is TGCGCCAGCAGCCAAGATCACGGGGGGGCCTCGGATGAGCAGTTCTTC.

This chain connects TRBV4-3 to TRBJ2-7; D is undetermined. This CDR3 region has 13 residues. Between the trimmed V and J ends, which lost 0 bases and 3 bases, there was a span of 6 bases. Germline V gene lookup returns CDR1 LGHNA and CDR2 YSLEER. This CDR3 reads CASSQDTYYEQYF. CDR3 nucleotides: TGCGCCAGCAGCCAAGATACCTACTACGAGCAGTACTTC.

V is TRBV6-5 and J is TRBJ1-5; D is undetermined. The CDR3 is made up of 13 amino acids. The germline gives CDR1 MNHEY, CDR2 SVGAGI. V shed 6 bases and J shed 0 bases, with 6 bases lying between them. The DNA of the CDR3 is TGTGCCAGCAGGGGCTATAGCAATCAGCCCCAGCATTTT. Translating it yields CASRGYSNQPQHF.